What follows is one T cell receptor beta chain and its context. The sample is drawn from a study of shared clonotypes between healthy human individuals. Clones were sequenced by immunoSEQ multiplex PCR, and TCRdb holds only the in-frame ones, with some missing. The table has about 2.4 million clones, under 95% seen once. Trimming removed 0 bases from V and 8 bases from J; junction bases left unmatched: 12. CDR3 length equals 17 residues. Per germline, CDR1 SGDLS and CDR2 YYNGEE. The sequence was obtained from a man between 18 and 35 years old in good health. Some clones in this sample may be carry-over from other donors' samples. Sequenced material: naive CD4+ T cells from PBMCs. Stated subset: CD45RA+ positively selected. The rearrangement joins TRBV9 to TRBJ2-2; TRBD1 matches 8 bases. The CDR3 DNA is TGTGCCAGCAGCGTAGCGACAGGGGCCGCTCGGACGGGGGAGCTGTTTTTT. This sequence encodes CASSVATGAARTGELFF.